What follows are 23 T cell receptor beta chains derived from one specimen sequenced in a study of shared clonotypes between healthy human individuals. Profiling relied on immunoSEQ multiplex PCR, and the TCRdb table lists in-frame clones only, not all of them. The sample has just over 2,000,000 clones, roughly 95% seen once. Sequencing used naive CD4+ T cells sorted from blood. As to subset: CD45RA+ positively selected. The receptors here all came from a man aged 18-30 years in good health.

V gene TRBV6-5 combines with J gene TRBJ2-7; 12 nucleotides line up with TRBD2. J was trimmed by 3 bases and V by 8 bases; bases with no gene match: 5. This CDR3 spans 14 amino acids. The germline gives CDR1 MNHEY, CDR2 SVGAGI. The CDR3 region has the DNA TGTGCCAGCGCTACTAGCGGGAGGCACTACGAGCAGTACTTC. Its translation: CASATSGRHYEQYF.

The chain recombines TRBV6-6 with TRBJ2-7, with D perhaps assigned TRBD1 or TRBD2 (6 bases each). From germline, CDR1 is MNHNY and CDR2 SVGAGI (reference sequence). This CDR3 contains 14 residues. Between the trimmed V and J ends, which lost 7 bases and 2 bases, there was a span of 15 bases. CDR3 amino acids: CASTASGATYEQYF. The CDR3 DNA reads as TGTGCCAGCACCGCATCGGGGGCCACCTACGAGCAGTACTTC.

The gene calls are TRBV6-1 and TRBJ1-1; perhaps TRBD1 as D (5 bases). V shed 5 bases and J shed 4 bases, with 14 bases lying between them. CDR3 size: 14 residues. The germline V gene encodes CDR1 MNHNS and CDR2 SASEGT. The CDR3 bases are TGTGCCAGCAGTAACCAGGGCGAGATCACTGAAGCTTTCTTT. Residues: CASSNQGEITEAFF.

Here the CDR3 reads CASSGYAATNEKLFF. CDR3 sequence (DNA): TGTGCCAGCAGTGGGTATGCTGCAACTAATGAAAAACTGTTTTTT. The chain uses TRBV2 and TRBJ1-4, with no clear D. The V and J ends lost 4 bases and 0 bases respectively, with 9 bases between them. The V gene's germline CDR1 is SNHLY and CDR2 FYNNEI. The CDR3 sequence is 15 residues long. Variable domain in full (rest from reference TRBV2 and TRBJ1-4): EPEVTQTPSHQVTQMGQEVILRCVPISNHLYFYWYRQILGQKVEFLVSFYNNEISEKSEIFDDQFSVERPDGSNFTLKIRSTKLEDSAMYFCASSGYAATNEKLFFGSGTQLSVL.

The chain employs TRBV4-3 and TRBJ1-2; possibly TRBD1 for D (5 bases). CDR1 and CDR2 (germline): LGHNA, YSLEER. V was cut by 1 base and J by 0 bases, with 12 bases left in between. This CDR3 is built from 16 residues. The CDR3 DNA follows: TGCGCCAGCAGCCAAGGCGGGGGGACCTCTAACTATGGCTACACCTTC. Protein sequence: CASSQGGGTSNYGYTF.

The chain combines TRBV28 with TRBJ1-2; 10 bases line up with TRBD1. The junction had 7 bases not matched to a gene; V was cut back by 2 bases and J by 7 bases. Germline CDR1 and CDR2: MDHEN and SYDVKM. The CDR3 consists of 15 residues. The DNA for the CDR3 is TGTGCCAGCAGTTTACCAGGACAGGGGGGTGGTGGCTACACCTTC. Protein: CASSLPGQGGGGYTF.

Notes on this clone: Other DNA sequences in the sample encode the same CDR3. This chain uses TRBV5-1 with TRBJ2-1; the D is unclear. Per the germline V gene, CDR1 is SGHRS and CDR2 is YFSETQ. The ends were cut back, 5 bases at V and 5 bases at J, with 5 bases in the middle. CDR3 length equals 11 residues. The CDR3 reads CASSPDNEQFF. The DNA of the CDR3 is TGCGCCAGCAGTCCGGACAATGAGCAGTTCTTC.

This rearrangement joins TRBV4-1 to TRBJ1-5; a weak D match, TRBD1 (6 bases). Germline loops: CDR1 MGHRA, CDR2 YSYEKL. V dropped 1 base and J dropped 2 bases, with 18 bases sitting between them. This CDR3 contains 18 residues. The CDR3 loop is CASSQVGQTPGGNQPQHF. The CDR3 DNA is TGCGCCAGCAGCCAAGTTGGGCAAACACCAGGGGGCAATCAGCCCCAGCATTTT.

As concerns this clone: Other nucleotide sequences in the sample specify the same CDR3. The chain combines TRBV18 with TRBJ2-7; D remains ambiguous. CDR3 length equals 14 residues. Per germline, CDR1 KGHSH and CDR2 LQKENI. Trimming shortened V by 1 base and J by 1 base, and 8 bases separated the two germline ends. The CDR3 spells CASSPLTDSYEQYF. The CDR3 DNA reads TGTGCCAGCTCACCACTCACGGATTCCTACGAGCAGTACTTC.

The V gene is TRBV11-2, the J gene TRBJ1-2; no firm D call. Germline lookup yields CDR1 SGHAT and CDR2 FQNNGV. This CDR3 contains 13 residues. V shed 1 base and J shed 8 bases, with 11 bases lying between them. The CDR3 spells CASSLAGDLGYTF. CDR3 DNA: TGTGCCAGCAGCTTAGCAGGCGACTTAGGCTACACCTTC.

The rearrangement joins TRBV6-6 to TRBJ1-1; the match to TRBD1 covers 9 bases. V shed 0 bases, J shed 1 base, and the junction held 3 bases outside the gene matches. This CDR3 is built from 16 residues. Germline V gene data show CDR1 as MNHNY and CDR2 as SVGAGI (reference sequence). CDR3 sequence: CASSYSAGQGNTEAFF. CDR3 DNA sequence: TGTGCCAGCAGTTACTCCGCGGGACAGGGGAACACTGAAGCTTTCTTT.

The chain carries TRBV6-5 and TRBJ2-7, with 7 positions matching TRBD2. Losses at the gene ends were 8 bases for V and 3 bases for J; bases not matched to a gene: 13. Germline V CDR1 and CDR2: MNHEY, SVGAGI. This CDR3 comprises 15 residues. CDR3 DNA sequence: TGTGCCAGCTATTTGTCCAGCGGGAACTTCTACGAGCAGTACTTC. Encoded protein: CASYLSSGNFYEQYF.

The V call is TRBV15, the J call TRBJ1-6, with 10 bases matching TRBD1. Per germline, CDR1 LNHNV and CDR2 YYDKDF (reference sequence). The CDR3 is made up of 15 amino acids. V shed 9 bases and J 1 base; nucleotides not matched to a gene: 3. Written as DNA, the CDR3 is TGTGCCACAGGGACAGGGGTGTCCTATAATTCACCCCTCCACTTT. Translated: CATGTGVSYNSPLHF. Full variable domain (missing parts from reference TRBV15 and TRBJ1-6): DAMVIQNPRYQVTQFGKPVTLSCSQTLNHNVMYWYQQKSSQAPKLLFHYYDKDFNNEADTPDNFQSRRPNTSFCFLDIRSPGLGDTAMYLCATGTGVSYNSPLHFGNGTRLTVT.

The gene calls are TRBV6-1 and TRBJ2-2; no reliable D call. Germline V CDR1 and CDR2: MNHNS, SASEGT. The CDR3 runs 14 residues. Trimming left V 6 bases short and J 6 bases short, with 14 bases between. The CDR3 loop is CASRGTLTPGELFF. DNA of the CDR3: TGTGCCAGCAGGGGCACCTTAACTCCCGGGGAGCTGTTTTTT.

The chain combines TRBV7-8 with TRBJ1-4; D gene ambiguous. Between the trimmed V and J ends, which lost 1 base and 6 bases, there was a span of 9 bases. Germline assignment: CDR1 SGHVS and CDR2 FQNEAQ. The CDR3 has 14 residues. The CDR3 DNA reads TGTGCCAGCAGCTTAGTGCCCCTCGATGAAAAACTGTTTTTT. Translated: CASSLVPLDEKLFF.

The J gene is TRBJ1-1, the V gene TRBV29-1; 8 nucleotides align to TRBD1. The germline V gene encodes CDR1 SQVTM and CDR2 ANQGSEA. The J segment lost 5 bases and the V segment lost 2 bases, leaving 7 bases of the junction unmatched. This CDR3 spans 14 amino acids. The CDR3 region is CSVEPGQGRTEAFF. CDR3 DNA: TGCAGCGTTGAACCCGGACAGGGCAGGACTGAAGCTTTCTTT.

The chain is built from TRBV27 and TRBJ2-1; 11 bases map to TRBD2. The CDR3 loop spans 16 amino acids. Germline assignment: CDR1 MNHEY and CDR2 SMNVEV (reference sequence). The V segment lost 5 bases and the J segment 5 bases; nucleotides outside the gene matches: 8. The CDR3: CASSLRLAGRDNEQFF. The CDR3 DNA is TGTGCCAGCAGTCTCCGACTAGCGGGGCGAGACAATGAGCAGTTCTTC.

This clone was seen only once. The V call is TRBV5-1, the J call TRBJ2-7; a possible D gene is TRBD2 (5 bases). There are 19 residues in the CDR3. CDR1 is SGHRS and CDR2 is YFSETQ in the germline V gene. V lost 1 base and J lost 1, with 24 bases in between. The CDR3 spells CASSLSDLSWGIKSYEQYF. In DNA form, the CDR3 reads TGCGCCAGCAGCTTGTCGGACTTAAGCTGGGGAATAAAGTCCTACGAGCAGTACTTC.

V gene TRBV5-4 combines with J gene TRBJ2-2; 9 nucleotides line up with TRBD1. Germline CDR1 reads SGHNT; CDR2 reads YYREEE (reference sequence). Unmatched junction bases numbered 9, after V lost 0 bases and J lost 6 bases. The CDR3 has 17 amino acids. The CDR3 nucleotides read TGTGCCAGCAGCTTGGCCTCCGGGACAGGGTTGTCCGGGGAGCTGTTTTTT. Its protein is CASSLASGTGLSGELFF.

The V and J genes are TRBV7-9 and TRBJ1-1; a possible D gene is TRBD1 (5 bases). Germline assignment: CDR1 SEHNR and CDR2 FQNEAQ (reference sequence). Trimming pared 3 bases from V and 3 bases from J, leaving 14 bases between. The CDR3 consists of 15 residues. CDR3 sequence reads: CASSLTGQVYTEAFF. In DNA form, the CDR3 reads TGTGCCAGCAGCTTGACGGGGCAGGTGTACACTGAAGCTTTCTTT.

The chain recombines TRBV6-5 with TRBJ2-2; D may be TRBD1 (5 bases). This CDR3 has 15 amino acids. Germline V gene data show CDR1 as MNHEY and CDR2 as SVGAGI. Trimming left V 6 bases short and J 6 bases short, with 17 bases between. CDR3 protein: CASRTTALGAGELFF. The CDR3 DNA follows: TGTGCCAGCAGGACGACAGCTCTTGGGGCCGGGGAGCTGTTTTTT.

With regard to this clone: The junction does not match germline at one end; this may be a read error. This chain links TRBV7-7 with TRBJ2-5; D is perhaps TRBD1 (8 bases). The germline gives CDR1 SSHAT, CDR2 FNYEAQ (reference sequence). This CDR3 spans 15 amino acids. CDR3 nucleotide sequence: TGTGCTAGCAGCACCACAGGGGGAGGGGGAGAGACCCAGTACTTC. It codes for CASSTTGGGGETQYF. Using reference TRBV7-7 and TRBJ2-5 for the parts outside the CDR3, the full variable domain is GAGVSQSPRYKVTKRGQDVTLRCDPISSHATLYWYQQALGQGPEFLTYFNYEAQPDKSGLPSDRFSAERPEGSISTLTIQRTEQRDSAMYRCASSTTGGGGETQYFGPGTRLLVL.

CDR3 nucleotide sequence: TGCGCCAGCAGCTTGGCCTTCCAGGGGGTCTACGAGCAGTACTTC. It translates to CASSLAFQGVYEQYF. The V call is TRBV5-1, the J call TRBJ2-7; 7 bases fit TRBD1. The CDR3 is 15 amino acids. With V trimmed by 0 bases and J by 3 bases, 6 bases remained unmatched. CDR1 and CDR2 from the germline V gene are SGHRS and YFSETQ. The full variable domain, with the rest looked up from reference TRBV5-1 and TRBJ2-7, is KAGVTQTPRYLIKTRGQQVTLSCSPISGHRSVSWYQQTPGQGLQFLFEYFSETQRNKGNFPGRFSGRQFSNSRSEMNVSTLELGDSALYLCASSLAFQGVYEQYFGPGTRLTVT.